This TCR beta chain was documented in a study of cytomegalovirus exposure and HLA in healthy donors. Clones were read by immunoSEQ multiplex PCR, and TCRdb kept only the in-frame ones, dropping some. There are about 120,000 clones in the sample; over 65% occur only once, and 2% to 2.5% lies in the top ten. With 5 bases clipped from V and 4 bases from J, the junction kept 9 bases outside the gene matches. The CDR3 runs 15 residues. CDR1 is SQVTM and CDR2 is ANQGSEA in the germline V gene. The validation cohort, a group of more than 100 subjects, included the donors and was separate from the roughly 700-subject first cohort.

The sequence was collected from a woman in her 30s in good health and CMV-seronegative. The chain is built from TRBV29-1 and TRBJ2-2, with TRBD1 matching 8 bases. Sequencing used PBMCs. Written as DNA, the CDR3 is TGCAGCGTTCGGAGCCAGGGGGCGACCACCGGGGAGCTGTTTTTT. Residues: CSVRSQGATTGELFF.